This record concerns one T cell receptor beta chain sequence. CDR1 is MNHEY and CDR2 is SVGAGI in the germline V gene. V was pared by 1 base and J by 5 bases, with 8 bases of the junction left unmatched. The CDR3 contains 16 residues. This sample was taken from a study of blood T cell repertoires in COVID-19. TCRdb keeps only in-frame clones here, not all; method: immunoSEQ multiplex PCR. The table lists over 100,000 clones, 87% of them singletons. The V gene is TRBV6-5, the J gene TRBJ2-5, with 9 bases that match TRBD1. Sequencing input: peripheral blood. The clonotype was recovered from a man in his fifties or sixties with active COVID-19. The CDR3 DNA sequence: TGTGCCAGCAGTTACTTAACCGGGACAGGGTGGGAGACCCAGTACTTC. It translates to CASSYLTGTGWETQYF.